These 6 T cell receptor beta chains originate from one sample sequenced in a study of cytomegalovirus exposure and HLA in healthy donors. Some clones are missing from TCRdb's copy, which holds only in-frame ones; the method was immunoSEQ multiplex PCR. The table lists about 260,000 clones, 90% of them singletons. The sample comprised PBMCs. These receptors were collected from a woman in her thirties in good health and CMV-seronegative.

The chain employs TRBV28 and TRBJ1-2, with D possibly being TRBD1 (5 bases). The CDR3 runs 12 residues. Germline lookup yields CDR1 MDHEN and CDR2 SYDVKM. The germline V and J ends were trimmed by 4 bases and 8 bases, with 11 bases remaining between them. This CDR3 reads CASSSQGTGYTF. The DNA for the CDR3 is TGTGCCAGCAGTTCCCAGGGTACGGGCTACACCTTC.

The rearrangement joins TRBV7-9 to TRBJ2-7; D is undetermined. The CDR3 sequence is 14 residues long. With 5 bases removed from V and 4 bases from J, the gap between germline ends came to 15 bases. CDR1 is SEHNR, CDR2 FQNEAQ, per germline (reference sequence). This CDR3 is CASSDVDARYEQYF. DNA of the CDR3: TGTGCCAGCAGCGACGTCGATGCGCGGTACGAGCAGTACTTC.

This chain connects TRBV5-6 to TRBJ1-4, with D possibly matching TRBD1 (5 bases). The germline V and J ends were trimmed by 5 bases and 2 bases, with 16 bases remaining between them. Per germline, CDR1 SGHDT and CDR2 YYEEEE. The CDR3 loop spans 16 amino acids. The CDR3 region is CASRARPGRTNEKLFF. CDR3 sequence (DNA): TGTGCCAGCAGAGCCCGACCGGGACGTACTAATGAAAAACTGTTTTTT.

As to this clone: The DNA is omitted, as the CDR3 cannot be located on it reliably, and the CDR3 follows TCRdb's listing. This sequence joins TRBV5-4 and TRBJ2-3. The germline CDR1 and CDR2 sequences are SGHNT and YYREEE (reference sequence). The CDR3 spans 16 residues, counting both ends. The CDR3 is CASSFLVMVLTDTQYF.

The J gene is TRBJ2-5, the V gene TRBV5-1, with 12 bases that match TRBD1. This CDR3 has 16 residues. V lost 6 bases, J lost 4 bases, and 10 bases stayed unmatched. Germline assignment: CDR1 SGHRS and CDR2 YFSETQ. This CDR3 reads CASKQTPGQGAETQYF. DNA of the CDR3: TGCGCCAGCAAACAGACCCCGGGACAGGGGGCAGAGACCCAGTACTTC.

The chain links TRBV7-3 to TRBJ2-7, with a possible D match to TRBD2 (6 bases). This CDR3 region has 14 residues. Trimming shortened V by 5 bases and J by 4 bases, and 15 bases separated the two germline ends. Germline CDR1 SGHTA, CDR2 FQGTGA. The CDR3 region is CASSHGGAGYEQYF. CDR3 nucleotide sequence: TGTGCCAGCAGCCACGGAGGGGCGGGTTACGAGCAGTACTTC.